Included here is one TCR beta chain sequence, with context. This entry comes from a study of patients and donors after allogeneic stem cell transplantation. MiXCR was run by TCRdb on the RT-PCR reads, yielding one entry per CDR3 protein. The sample has approximately 17,000 distinct CDR3 sequences; about 30% are singletons. Material: blood, either unsorted or a sorted T cell fraction (not recorded which). The clonotype originates from a human donor who was either an allogeneic HSCT recipient or a stem cell or donor lymphocyte infusion donor (not recorded which). It is not recorded whose cells these are; they may come from a transplant donor.

CDR3 nucleotide sequence: TGTGCCAGCAGCTTCCGGGCTCCGGAGGGTGGCTACACCTTC. This encodes CASSFRAPEGGYTF. The chain uses TRBV7-2 and TRBJ1-2; D gene unclear. The CDR3 runs to 14 residues. The germline V and J ends were trimmed by 3 bases and 7 bases, with 15 bases remaining between them. Germline CDR1 is SGHTA and CDR2 is FQGNSA.